This T cell receptor (beta chain) was profiled in a study of T cell responses to AZD1222 COVID-19 vaccine. This clone was counted a single time. As yet, its antigen is unknown. The assay was immunoSEQ multiplex PCR, and TCRdb's table has in-frame clones only and misses some. The profile covers about 56,000 clones, with around nine tenths appearing a single time and 6.9% taken by the ten largest. Study-level results: Spike-wide vaccine-associated CD4 TCRs dominated at 160-218 and 743-854. Donors, mostly white British, included more females; clonal diversity was possibly underestimated.

Germline V lookup: CDR1 MNHEY, CDR2 SMNVEV (reference sequence). This CDR3 contains 16 residues. The V end lost 5 bases, the J end lost 5 bases, and 21 bases lay between the germline ends. The TCR was taken from an adult who received the AZD1222 COVID-19 vaccine. Material: peripheral blood, obtained 28 days after the second AZD1222 dose. This rearrangement joins TRBV27 to TRBJ1-1; tentatively, D is TRBD1 (6 bases). CDR3 sequence (DNA): TGTGCCAGCAGTGTCCACAGGGCCAGCCCGGGTACTGAAGCTTTCTTT. It yields the protein CASSVHRASPGTEAFF.